Following are 10 T cell receptor beta chains from one sample sequenced in a study of T cell changes during pregnancy in multiple sclerosis. This table comes from immunoSEQ multiplex PCR, and its TCRdb copy is limited to in-frame clones, with some not included. The table includes about 120,000 clones, approximately 93% detected once. This sample comprised peripheral blood, obtained before pregnancy. These receptors all stem from a female donor with multiple sclerosis, enrolled in a pregnancy study.

The chain employs TRBV4-2 and TRBJ1-5, with D perhaps TRBD1 (5 bases). The V and J ends lost 3 bases and 0 bases respectively, with 15 bases between them. The CDR3 consists of 17 residues. CDR1 and CDR2 (germline): LGHNA, YNFKEQ. Here the CDR3 reads CASSQASRGDSNQPQHF. The CDR3 DNA reads as TGTGCCAGCAGCCAGGCCTCGCGGGGGGATAGCAATCAGCCCCAGCATTTT.

Note on this clone: Distinct nucleotide sequences in the sample also encode this CDR3. The chain employs TRBV6-5 and TRBJ1-5; D is unclear. CDR3 size: 12 residues. Germline loops: CDR1 MNHEY, CDR2 SVGAGI. Between the trimmed V and J ends, which lost 7 bases and 5 bases, there was a span of 9 bases. CDR3 sequence (DNA): TGTGCCAGCACTACCGGGGATCAGCCCCAGCATTTT. Protein: CASTTGDQPQHF.

This clone was counted only a few times. The chain uses TRBV19 and TRBJ1-1; D possibly corresponds to TRBD1 (5 bases). Germline V gene lookup returns CDR1 LNHDA and CDR2 SQIVND (reference sequence). The CDR3 contains 14 residues. V gave up 6 bases and J gave up 2 bases, with 13 bases separating them. The CDR3 sequence: CASSFTGGNTEAFF. CDR3 DNA sequence: TGTGCCAGTAGCTTCACCGGGGGTAACACTGAAGCTTTCTTT.

Written as DNA, the CDR3 is TGTGCCAGCAGTCGGGACAGAAGCTCCTACAATGAGCAGTTCTTC. Encoded protein: CASSRDRSSYNEQFF. The chain is built from TRBV5-4 and TRBJ2-1; 7 nucleotides align to TRBD1. CDR1 SGHNT and CDR2 YYREEE come from the germline V gene (reference sequence). The CDR3 runs 15 residues. Trimming at V came to 5 bases and at J to 0 bases, leaving 5 bases not matched to a gene.

This sequence joins TRBV6-1 and TRBJ2-7; 8 nucleotides agree with TRBD2. Germline loops: CDR1 MNHNS, CDR2 SASEGT. The V and J ends lost 4 bases and 3 bases, in that order; junction bases with no gene match: 11. The CDR3 covers 16 residues. The CDR3 nucleotides are TGTGCCAGCAGTGGCCCCTATAGCGGGGTAAACTACGAGCAGTACTTC. It is translated as CASSGPYSGVNYEQYF.

The V gene is TRBV19, the J gene TRBJ2-2; the D gene is possibly TRBD2 (6 bases). This CDR3 contains 14 residues. Trimming cost V 2 bases and J 8 bases, with 12 bases left between them. Germline lookup yields CDR1 LNHDA and CDR2 SQIVND (reference sequence). Here the CDR3 DNA reads TGTGCCAGTAGTATATCTCCGGGGACTGGGGAGCTGTTTTTT. Translated: CASSISPGTGELFF.

The chain links TRBV10-3 to TRBJ2-5, with D perhaps TRBD1 (5 bases). CDR1 is ENHRY, CDR2 SYGVKD, per germline. This CDR3 has 14 amino acids. V was trimmed by 4 bases and J by 5 bases, leaving 14 bases between them. The CDR3 DNA is TGTGCCATCAGTGGCCCACAGGCGCATGAGACCCAGTACTTC. It encodes CAISGPQAHETQYF.

This chain uses TRBV5-1 with TRBJ2-3, with 8 bases that match TRBD1. After removal of 1 base from V and 2 bases from J, the junction contained 18 bases not matched to a gene. The germline CDR1 and CDR2 sequences are SGHRS and YFSETQ. CDR3 size: 20 residues. The chain's CDR3 is CASSLFGGPGQAVDTDTQYF. CDR3 DNA: TGCGCCAGCAGCTTGTTCGGTGGGCCGGGACAGGCGGTCGACACAGATACGCAGTATTTT.

The chain employs TRBV5-5 and TRBJ2-7; D ambiguous. CDR1 is SGHKS and CDR2 is YYEKEE in the germline V gene (reference sequence). The ends were cut back, 0 bases at V and 6 bases at J, with 10 bases in the middle. The CDR3 is 13 residues long. The CDR3 sequence is CASSLGAGTEQYF. In DNA form, the CDR3 reads TGTGCCAGCAGCTTGGGGGCAGGAACCGAGCAGTACTTC. The variable domain in full, completed from reference TRBV5-5 and TRBJ2-7, reads DAGVTQSPTHLIKTRGQQVTLRCSPISGHKSVSWYQQVLGQGPQFIFQYYEKEERGRGNFPDRFSARQFPNYSSELNVNALLLGDSALYLCASSLGAGTEQYFGPGTRLTVT.

This chain uses TRBV5-4 with TRBJ2-3; D perhaps matches TRBD1 (6 bases). Germline V lookup: CDR1 SGHNT, CDR2 YYREEE (reference sequence). The CDR3 has 16 residues. With 0 bases removed from V and 3 bases from J, the gap between germline ends came to 14 bases. The CDR3 DNA reads as TGTGCCAGCAGCTTGGTGGGGACATTTCAAACAGATACGCAGTATTTT. Amino acids: CASSLVGTFQTDTQYF.